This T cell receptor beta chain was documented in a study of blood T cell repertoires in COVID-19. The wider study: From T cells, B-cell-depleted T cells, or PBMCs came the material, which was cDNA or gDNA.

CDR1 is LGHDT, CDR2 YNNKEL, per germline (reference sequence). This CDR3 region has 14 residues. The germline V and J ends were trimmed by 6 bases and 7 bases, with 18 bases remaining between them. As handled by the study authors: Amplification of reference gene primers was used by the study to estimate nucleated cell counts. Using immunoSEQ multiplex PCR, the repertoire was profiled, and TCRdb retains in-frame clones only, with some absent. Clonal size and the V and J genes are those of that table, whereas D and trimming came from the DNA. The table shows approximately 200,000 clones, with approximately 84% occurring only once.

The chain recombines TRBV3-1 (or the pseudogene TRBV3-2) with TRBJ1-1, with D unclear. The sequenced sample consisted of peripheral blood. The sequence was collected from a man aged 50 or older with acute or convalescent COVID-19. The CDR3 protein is CASSRIGGEDEAFF. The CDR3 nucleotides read TGTGCCAGCAGTAGGATAGGCGGAGAGGATGAAGCTTTCTTT.